The clone carrying this TCR beta chain has more than one count but fewer than ten. Produced via immunoSEQ multiplex PCR; TCRdb's table is partial and in-frame only. The sample lists roughly 320,000 clones, around nine tenths occurring once. V shed 4 bases and J 4 bases; nucleotides not matched to a gene: 14. CDR3 length: 17 residues. Germline loops: CDR1 SGHRS, CDR2 YFSETQ. This sample was taken from a study of blood T cell repertoires in COVID-19. As for the study in general: Samples taken during acute and convalescent COVID-19 were collected in the United States, Italy and Spain.

The chain has TRBV5-1 and TRBJ2-1; TRBD2 aligns across 7 bases. This TCR was recovered from a woman in her 30s with COVID-19, enrolled during active disease. The specimen sequenced was peripheral blood. The CDR3 DNA sequence: TGCGCCAGCAGCCCGTCGACGACTAGCACCGTATACAATGAGCAGTTCTTC. Translating it yields CASSPSTTSTVYNEQFF.